The 24 T cell receptor beta chains below all came from one sample that was sequenced in a study of cytomegalovirus exposure and HLA in healthy donors. PCR was performed using 60 Vbeta and 13 Jbeta primers. Here immunoSEQ multiplex PCR was the method, and the copy in TCRdb shows in-frame clones only, minus some. The data show about 38,000 clones, with 70% to 90% seen just once and 9.5% to 12% held by the top ten. Sequencing was carried out using PBMCs. The receptors shown here come from a middle-aged woman in good health and CMV-seropositive.

The gene calls are TRBV7-9 and TRBJ1-4; tentative D call: TRBD1 (6 bases). Germline V CDR1 and CDR2: SEHNR, FQNEAQ (reference sequence). The V and J ends lost 6 bases and 2 bases respectively, with 19 bases between them. This CDR3 comprises 17 residues. This CDR3 is CASSRTAGGLTNEKLFF. The DNA of the CDR3 is TGTGCCAGCAGTAGAACGGCGGGGGGCTTGACTAATGAAAAACTGTTTTTT.

The CDR3 loop reads CASSQGLGPLNQPQHF. In DNA form, the CDR3 reads TGCGCCAGCAGCCAGGGGCTCGGACCGCTTAATCAGCCCCAGCATTTT. The gene calls are TRBV4-1 and TRBJ1-5; maybe TRBD1 (5 bases). The V end was cut by 3 bases, the J end by 4 bases, with 16 bases between. This CDR3 comprises 16 residues. Germline values: CDR1 MGHRA, CDR2 YSYEKL.

The chain recombines TRBV19 with TRBJ2-2, with 7 bases identical to TRBD1. Germline-derived CDR1 and CDR2 are LNHDA and SQIVND (reference sequence). The CDR3 runs 15 residues. J lost 5 bases, V lost 8 bases, and 11 bases had no gene match. The CDR3 nucleotides are TGTGCCAGTTACTCGAGGGGGCGCAGGACCGGGGAGCTGTTTTTT. This codes for CASYSRGRRTGELFF. The complete variable domain, with remaining parts taken from reference TRBV19 and TRBJ2-2, reads DGGITQSPKYLFRKEGQNVTLSCEQNLNHDAMYWYRQDPGQGLRLIYYSQIVNDFQKGDIAEGYSVSREKKESFPLTVTSAQKNPTAFYLCASYSRGRRTGELFFGEGSRLTVL.

Concerning this clone itself: It is likely a read error, because the conserved phenylalanine at the end of the CDR3 is missing. The chain links TRBV9 to TRBJ1-5, with D perhaps TRBD1 (6 bases). Trimming pared 3 bases from V and 9 bases from J, leaving 19 bases between. Germline V gene sequence: CDR1 SGDLS, CDR2 YYNGEE. CDR3 length equals 15 residues. In DNA, the CDR3 is TGTGCCAGCAGCGCCTTAGGGGGGGCGGGATCGCCCCAGCATTCT. It codes for CASSALGGAGSPQHS.

This sequence joins TRBV7-9 and TRBJ2-5, with D unresolved. The CDR3 contains 10 residues. CDR1 and CDR2 from the germline V gene are SEHNR and FQNEAQ (reference sequence). V gave up 5 bases and J gave up 5 bases, with 3 bases separating them. The CDR3 region has the DNA TGTGCCAGCAGCCCGGAGACCCAGTACTTC. The encoded protein is CASSPETQYF.

This clone was counted once. The CDR3 DNA reads as TGTGCCAGCAGTTACTCGATGGCAAACTACGAGCAGTACTTC. This translates into CASSYSMANYEQYF. The chain joins TRBV6-5 to TRBJ2-7; D is uncertain. Between the trimmed V and J ends, which lost 0 bases and 3 bases, there was a span of 9 bases. There are 14 residues in the CDR3. Germline CDR1 MNHEY, CDR2 SVGAGI.

This chain links TRBV7-6 with TRBJ2-1, with TRBD1 as a possible D gene (6 bases). The CDR3 contains 15 residues. Germline CDR1 and CDR2: SGHVS and FNYEAQ. Trimming pared 5 bases from V and 8 bases from J, leaving 19 bases between. The CDR3 nucleotides read TGTGCCAGCAGCCGCGCCTTGGGGGCTAAGGATGAGCAGTTCTTC. Its translation is CASSRALGAKDEQFF.

The gene calls are TRBV5-1 and TRBJ1-6; 10 bases map to TRBD1. Germline V gene sequence: CDR1 SGHRS, CDR2 YFSETQ. The length of the CDR3 is 18 residues. Trimming took 4 bases from V and 10 from J; bases not matched to a gene: 17. The CDR3 DNA is TGCGCCAGCAGCGGGGGGACAGGGGAGACCAGTTTTGGGTCACCCCTCCACTTT. Amino acid sequence: CASSGGTGETSFGSPLHF.

This chain joins TRBV6-6 and TRBJ1-2; D is ambiguous. Germline V CDR1 and CDR2: MNHNY, SVGAGI (reference sequence). V was pared by 6 bases and J by 8 bases, with 13 bases between. This CDR3 is 12 amino acids long. The CDR3 DNA sequence: TGTGCCAGCAGCTCGAATTTAGAGGGCTACACCTTC. This codes for CASSSNLEGYTF.

This chain links TRBV28 with TRBJ1-1; D is unresolved. Trimming removed 6 bases at V and 0 bases at J, with 20 bases between. The germline CDR1 and CDR2 sequences are MDHEN and SYDVKM. The CDR3 is 17 residues long. CDR3 nucleotide sequence: TGTGCCAGCAGGTCGATCCGGGCCCGACTACTGAACACTGAAGCTTTCTTT. Amino acid sequence: CASRSIRARLLNTEAFF.

This rearrangement joins TRBV7-9 to TRBJ1-5; 7 bases fit TRBD1. This CDR3 region has 14 residues. The trim removed 1 base at V and 7 bases at J, leaving 4 bases unmatched. The germline CDR1 and CDR2 sequences are SEHNR and FQNEAQ (reference sequence). CDR3 DNA: TGTGCCAGCAGCTTAGGAGGGGGCAGCCAGCCCCAGCATTTT. It is translated as CASSLGGGSQPQHF.

The chain employs TRBV6-4 and TRBJ2-1, with 10 positions matching TRBD2. The CDR3 has 15 residues. From germline, CDR1 is MRHNA and CDR2 SNTAGT. V lost 3 bases and J lost 5; bases outside the gene matches: 4. The CDR3: CASSERAGGHNEQFF. As DNA, the CDR3 is TGTGCCAGCAGTGAACGAGCGGGGGGGCACAATGAGCAGTTCTTC.

This chain links TRBV29-1 with TRBJ2-3, with 12 bases fitting TRBD1. The junction had 5 bases not matched to a gene; V was cut back by 7 bases and J by 3 bases. Per germline, CDR1 SQVTM and CDR2 ANQGSEA. The CDR3 extends over 14 amino acids. The CDR3 sequence: CSAVGQGATDTQYF. Here the CDR3 DNA reads TGCAGCGCGGTGGGACAGGGGGCAACAGATACGCAGTATTTT.

The genes are TRBV19 and TRBJ2-3; TRBD1 agrees at 7 bases. CDR3 length: 15 residues. After removal of 7 bases from V and 5 bases from J, the junction contained 12 bases not matched to a gene. Germline CDR1 LNHDA, CDR2 SQIVND (reference sequence). CDR3 loop: CASNPRQGGRDTQYF. The CDR3 coding sequence is TGTGCCAGTAATCCCAGACAGGGCGGTCGAGATACGCAGTATTTT.

The J gene is TRBJ1-6, the V gene TRBV13; no firm D call. Germline CDR1 is PRHDT and CDR2 is FYEKMQ (reference sequence). The length of the CDR3 is 15 residues. Deletions cut 2 bases from V and 7 bases from J, with 12 bases between. CDR3 DNA sequence: TGTGCCAGCAGCTTACGTCGGGGAAACAATTCACCCCTCCACTTT. Translation gives CASSLRRGNNSPLHF.

The chain employs TRBV4-3 and TRBJ1-5; D call uncertain. Trimming pared 0 bases from V and 6 bases from J, leaving 9 bases between. Germline V gene sequence: CDR1 LGHNA, CDR2 YSLEER. The CDR3 spans 14 residues. CDR3 sequence (DNA): TGCGCCAGCAGCCAAGAGATTGAGGGTCAGCCCCAGCATTTT. Encoded protein: CASSQEIEGQPQHF.

With respect to this clone: One junction end disagrees with the germline gene, perhaps due to a read error. V gene TRBV7-9 combines with J gene TRBJ2-2, with 11 bases identical to TRBD2. The CDR3 runs to 17 residues. Germline-derived CDR1 and CDR2 are SEHNR and FQNEAQ (reference sequence). DNA of the CDR3: TGTGCCAGCAGCTTTTCCCGACTAGCGGGGAAACACCGGGGAGCTGTTTTT. Protein product: CASSFSRLAGKHRGAVF.

This chain links TRBV5-1 with TRBJ2-7; 7 positions match TRBD2. The germline gives CDR1 SGHRS, CDR2 YFSETQ. The CDR3 length is 14 residues. Trimming at V came to 3 bases and at J to 0 bases, leaving 3 bases not matched to a gene. The CDR3 spells CASSWERGSYEQYF. The CDR3 DNA reads as TGCGCCAGCAGCTGGGAGCGGGGCTCCTACGAGCAGTACTTC.

V usage is TRBV5-1 and J usage is TRBJ2-5; 10 positions match TRBD1. CDR3 length: 17 amino acids. With V trimmed by 4 bases and J by 5 bases, 14 bases remained unmatched. CDR1 SGHRS and CDR2 YFSETQ come from the germline V gene. CDR3 nucleotide sequence: TGCGCCAGCAGCCCCCAGGAGGGACAGGGGTTCGGGGAGACCCAGTACTTC. Translated, it gives CASSPQEGQGFGETQYF.

In this sample, this clone turned up a few times. V gene TRBV5-1 combines with J gene TRBJ1-4; no definite D call. V was clipped by 0 bases and J by 7 bases, with 7 bases between them. The germline CDR1 and CDR2 sequences are SGHRS and YFSETQ. The CDR3 length is 13 residues. CDR3 nucleotides: TGCGCCAGCAGCTTGGGACATATTGAAAAACTGTTTTTT. It encodes CASSLGHIEKLFF.

This clone was counted ten times or more. The V call is TRBV6-5, the J call TRBJ1-1; weak D call: TRBD1 (5 bases). CDR1 is MNHEY, CDR2 SVGAGI, per germline. This CDR3 is 14 amino acids long. V was clipped by 4 bases and J by 5 bases, with 14 bases between them. The CDR3 nucleotides read TGTGCCAGCAGTTCTAACGGGGGTAGGACTGAAGCTTTCTTT. Its protein product is CASSSNGGRTEAFF.

The chain is built from TRBV7-9 and TRBJ2-7, with TRBD1 identical over 10 bases. With V trimmed by 2 bases and J by 3 bases, 16 bases remained unmatched. This CDR3 has 19 residues. Germline CDR1 and CDR2: SEHNR and FQNEAQ (reference sequence). CDR3 amino acids: CASSLPKGDRGPISYEQYF. Written as DNA, the CDR3 is TGTGCCAGCAGCTTACCTAAGGGGGACAGGGGACCCATCAGCTACGAGCAGTACTTC.

V is TRBV6-6 and J is TRBJ1-4; D is possibly TRBD1 (6 bases). This CDR3 has 14 amino acids. V was cut by 6 bases and J by 5 bases, with 13 bases left in between. Germline CDR1 and CDR2: MNHNY and SVGAGI (reference sequence). CDR3 bases: TGTGCCAGCAGGTACCGGGACAAAAATGAAAAACTGTTTTTT. Translated, it gives CASRYRDKNEKLFF.

V and J are TRBV19 and TRBJ2-3, with TRBD1 identical over 10 bases. The CDR3 spans 14 residues. Trimming took 9 bases from V and 4 from J; bases not matched to a gene: 7. In germline, CDR1 is LNHDA, CDR2 SQIVND (reference sequence). The CDR3 here is CASERDRGADTQYF. The CDR3 region has the DNA TGTGCCAGCGAACGGGACAGGGGTGCAGATACGCAGTATTTT.